The 13 T cell receptor beta chains presented below share a single source sample, sequenced in a study of response to subunit inactivated influenza vaccine. Via MiXCR, TCRdb re-called the RT-PCR reads, giving one row per CDR3 protein. This table has 450,000 to 600,000 distinct CDR3 sequences, 6% to 9% appearing once. The input for sequencing was PBMCs from blood, taken less than 25 months after vaccination. Source of these receptors: a man in his fifties or sixties who received an inactivated influenza vaccine.

The chain couples TRBV12-3 or TRBV12-4 to TRBJ2-5, with D perhaps matching TRBD1 (6 bases). The CDR3 loop spans 14 amino acids. Trimming stripped 3 bases from V and 7 bases from J, with 15 bases between. CDR3 DNA sequence: TGTGCCAGCAGTTTGGTACAGGGCGAAGGGACCCAGTACTTC. Translated: CASSLVQGEGTQYF.

The table lists this clonotype with many counts. V gene TRBV9 combines with J gene TRBJ2-1, with D possibly being TRBD2 (5 bases). Germline V CDR1 and CDR2: SGDLS, YYNGEE. The CDR3 covers 13 residues. V lost 3 bases to trimming and J lost 7 bases, with 11 bases between them. The CDR3 is CASSASPGNEQFF. CDR3 sequence (DNA): TGTGCCAGCAGCGCCAGTCCGGGAAATGAGCAGTTCTTC.

This clonotype was picked up many times. The CDR3 region has the DNA TGTGCCAGCAGTTTATCGACAGGGATGAGTTCACCCCTCCACTTT. Residues: CASSLSTGMSSPLHF. This sequence joins TRBV28 and TRBJ1-6, with 7 bases that match TRBD1. The V and J ends lost 1 base and 9 bases, in that order; junction bases with no gene match: 6. The germline V gene encodes CDR1 MDHEN and CDR2 SYDVKM. This CDR3 region has 15 residues.

This clonotype was counted only a few times. The J gene is TRBJ2-3, the V gene TRBV6-2 or TRBV6-3, with D hard to call. The CDR3 consists of 13 residues. With 6 bases removed from V and 4 bases from J, the gap between germline ends came to 11 bases. Germline CDR1 and CDR2: MNHEY and SVGEGT. CDR3 loop: CASSPPSPDTQYF. The CDR3 nucleotides are TGTGCCAGCAGCCCACCCAGCCCAGATACGCAGTATTTT.

The V call is TRBV20-1, the J call TRBJ2-1; tentatively, D is TRBD1 (6 bases). The germline CDR1 and CDR2 sequences are DFQATT and SNEGSKA (reference sequence). This CDR3 has 12 residues. Trimming pared 4 bases from V and 5 bases from J, leaving 9 bases between. The CDR3 here is CSAIGQHNEQFF. CDR3 sequence (DNA): TGCAGTGCTATCGGACAGCACAATGAGCAGTTCTTC.

The J gene is TRBJ2-7, the V gene TRBV6-2 or TRBV6-3; D may be TRBD2 (6 bases). V was shortened by 0 bases and J by 2 bases, with 14 bases between the two germline ends. The CDR3 is made up of 16 amino acids. From germline, CDR1 is MNHEY and CDR2 SVGEGT. In nucleotides, the CDR3 is TGTGCCAGCAGTTACTCACGAGCCCGGGGGACCTACGAGCAGTACTTC. It translates to CASSYSRARGTYEQYF.

This sequence joins TRBV6-2 or TRBV6-3 and TRBJ2-3, with D perhaps matching TRBD1 or TRBD2 (6 bases each). In germline, CDR1 is MNHEY, CDR2 SVGEGT. The CDR3 extends over 16 amino acids. V lost 10 bases and J lost 1, with 21 bases in between. CDR3 bases: TGTGCCACCAGGAGGTTACAGGGACTTCGCACAGATACGCAGTATTTT. Its protein product is CATRRLQGLRTDTQYF.

This clonotype has only a few counts. This chain links TRBV29-1 with TRBJ2-3; TRBD2 agrees at 8 bases. The germline V gene encodes CDR1 SQVTM and CDR2 ANQGSEA. The CDR3 is 16 residues long. Germline trimming cut 2 bases from V and 2 bases from J; bases unmatched to any gene: 9. The CDR3 nucleotides are TGCAGCGTTGAAACGGGATTAGCGGGGTTCACAGATACGCAGTATTTT. Its protein product is CSVETGLAGFTDTQYF.

This clonotype was observed at least ten times. The V gene is TRBV6-5, the J gene TRBJ2-3, with 8 nucleotides matching TRBD2. The V gene end was trimmed by 2 bases and the J gene end by 7 bases; junction bases not matched to a gene: 5. Looked up from germline, CDR1 is MNHEY and CDR2 is SVGAGI. This CDR3 has 14 amino acids. CDR3 in amino acids: CASSYPGTSNTQYF. The CDR3, as DNA: TGTGCCAGCAGTTACCCCGGGACTAGTAATACGCAGTATTTT.

This clonotype was counted many times. The gene calls are TRBV5-1 and TRBJ2-7; a weak D match, TRBD1 (6 bases). The CDR3 runs to 14 residues. V was cut by 1 base and J by 4 bases, with 12 bases left in between. The germline gives CDR1 SGHRS, CDR2 YFSETQ. The CDR3 sequence: CASSLTGTQYEQYF. CDR3 bases: TGCGCCAGCAGCTTGACGGGGACACAATACGAGCAGTACTTC.

Note on this clonotype: Without the conserved terminal phenylalanine or tryptophan, this CDR3 likely stems from a read error. The chain couples TRBV20-1 to TRBJ2-1, with a possible D match to TRBD2 (6 bases). V dropped 0 bases and J dropped 3 bases, with 9 bases sitting between them. Germline V gene lookup returns CDR1 DFQATT and CDR2 SNEGSKA (reference sequence). This CDR3 has 14 residues. The CDR3 loop is CSARESGGYNEQFS. CDR3 coding DNA: TGCAGTGCTAGAGAGTCCGGGGGCTACAATGAGCAGTTCTCC.

CDR3 in amino acids: CASSWGTSGGSYQETQYF. Here the CDR3 DNA reads TGCGCCAGCAGCTGGGGGACTAGCGGGGGGTCGTACCAAGAGACCCAGTACTTC. This sequence joins TRBV5-1 and TRBJ2-5, with 15 positions matching TRBD2. This CDR3 is 18 amino acids long. Germline CDR1 reads SGHRS; CDR2 reads YFSETQ. With V trimmed by 3 bases and J by 0 bases, 6 bases remained unmatched.

This clonotype showed up many times. This chain links TRBV5-6 with TRBJ1-1; 8 positions agree with TRBD1. Per the germline V gene, CDR1 is SGHDT and CDR2 is YYEEEE. The CDR3 consists of 14 residues. V shed 4 bases, J shed 5 bases, and the junction held 7 bases outside the gene matches. CDR3 DNA: TGTGCCAGCAGCGGTCAGGGGGCGAGGACTGAAGCTTTCTTT. This codes for CASSGQGARTEAFF.